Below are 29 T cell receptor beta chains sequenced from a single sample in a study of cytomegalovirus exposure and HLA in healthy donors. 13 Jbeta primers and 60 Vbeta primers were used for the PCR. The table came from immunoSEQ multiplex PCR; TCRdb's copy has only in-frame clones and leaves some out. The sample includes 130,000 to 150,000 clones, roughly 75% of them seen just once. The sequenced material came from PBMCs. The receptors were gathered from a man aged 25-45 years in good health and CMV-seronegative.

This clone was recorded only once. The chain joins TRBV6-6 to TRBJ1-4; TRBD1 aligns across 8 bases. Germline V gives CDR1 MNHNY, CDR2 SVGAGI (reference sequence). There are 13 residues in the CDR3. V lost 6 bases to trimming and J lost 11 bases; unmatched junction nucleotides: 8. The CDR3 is CASSLGQGRKLFF. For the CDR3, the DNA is TGTGCCAGCAGCCTAGGACAGGGAAGGAAACTGTTTTTT.

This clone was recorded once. The CDR3, as DNA: TGTGCCAGCAGCTTAGGGCCCTACAGGGGGACCTTTTACAATGAGCAGTTCTTC. Residues: CASSLGPYRGTFYNEQFF. The rearrangement joins TRBV7-2 to TRBJ2-1; 8 bases fit TRBD1. The length of the CDR3 is 18 residues. J was trimmed by 4 bases and V by 1 base; bases with no gene match: 12. Germline V gene lookup returns CDR1 SGHTA and CDR2 FQGNSA.

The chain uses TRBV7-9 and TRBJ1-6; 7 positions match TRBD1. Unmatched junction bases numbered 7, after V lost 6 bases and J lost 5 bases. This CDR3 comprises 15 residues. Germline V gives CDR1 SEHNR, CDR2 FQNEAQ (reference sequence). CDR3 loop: CASRARDRNNSPLHF. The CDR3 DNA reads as TGTGCCAGCAGGGCCCGGGACAGAAATAATTCACCCCTCCACTTT.

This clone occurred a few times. The CDR3 DNA reads as TGTGCCAGCAGCTTCACAGGGACTGGAAACACCATATATTTT. Translation: CASSFTGTGNTIYF. The chain couples TRBV5-6 to TRBJ1-3, with D maybe TRBD1 (6 bases). Germline CDR1 reads SGHDT; CDR2 reads YYEEEE. V lost 2 bases and J lost 2, with 8 bases in between. This CDR3 region has 14 residues.

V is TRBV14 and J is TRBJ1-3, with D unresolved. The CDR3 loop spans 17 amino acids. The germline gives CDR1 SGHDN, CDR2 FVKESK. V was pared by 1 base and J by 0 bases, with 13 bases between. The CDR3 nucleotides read TGTGCCAGCAGCCAAGGTCGACATACACGCTCTGGAAACACCATATATTTT. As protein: CASSQGRHTRSGNTIYF.

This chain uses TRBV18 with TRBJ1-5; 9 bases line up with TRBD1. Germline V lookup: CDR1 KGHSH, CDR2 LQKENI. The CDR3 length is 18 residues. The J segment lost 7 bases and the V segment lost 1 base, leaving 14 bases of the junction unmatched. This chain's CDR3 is CASSPLRAGQGIYQPQHF. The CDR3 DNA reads TGTGCCAGCTCACCACTACGGGCGGGACAGGGAATATACCAGCCCCAGCATTTT. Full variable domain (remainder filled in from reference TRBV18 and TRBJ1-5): NAGVMQNPRHLVRRRGQEARLRCSPMKGHSHVYWYRQLPEEGLKFMVYLQKENIIDESGMPKERFSAEFPKEGPSILRIQQVVRGDSAAYFCASSPLRAGQGIYQPQHFGDGTRLSIL.

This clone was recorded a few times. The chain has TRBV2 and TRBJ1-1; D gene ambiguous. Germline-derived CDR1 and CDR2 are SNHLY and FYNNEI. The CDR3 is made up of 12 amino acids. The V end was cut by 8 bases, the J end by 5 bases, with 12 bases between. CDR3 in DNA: TGTGCCAGCGGTAAAACGGGTACTGAAGCTTTCTTT. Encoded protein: CASGKTGTEAFF.

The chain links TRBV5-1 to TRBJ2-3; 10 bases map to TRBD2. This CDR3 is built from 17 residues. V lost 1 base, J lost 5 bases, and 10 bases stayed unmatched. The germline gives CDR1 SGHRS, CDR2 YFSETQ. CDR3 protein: CASSLQGSGGPGDTQYF. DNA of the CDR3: TGCGCCAGCAGCTTGCAGGGTAGCGGGGGGCCAGGAGATACGCAGTATTTT.

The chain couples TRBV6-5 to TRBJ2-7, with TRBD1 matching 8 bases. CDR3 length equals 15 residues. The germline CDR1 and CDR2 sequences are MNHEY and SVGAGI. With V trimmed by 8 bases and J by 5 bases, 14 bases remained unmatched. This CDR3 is CASGLLGQGNNEQYF. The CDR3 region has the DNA TGTGCCAGCGGACTCCTCGGACAGGGAAACAACGAGCAGTACTTC.

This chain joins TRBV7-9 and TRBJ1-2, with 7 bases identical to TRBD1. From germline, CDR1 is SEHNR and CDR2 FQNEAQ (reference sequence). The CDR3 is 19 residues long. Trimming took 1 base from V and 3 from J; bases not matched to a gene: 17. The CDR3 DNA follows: TGTGCCAGCAGCTTAGTGGATCTGAATGACAGGGCCGGGGACTATGGCTACACCTTC. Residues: CASSLVDLNDRAGDYGYTF.

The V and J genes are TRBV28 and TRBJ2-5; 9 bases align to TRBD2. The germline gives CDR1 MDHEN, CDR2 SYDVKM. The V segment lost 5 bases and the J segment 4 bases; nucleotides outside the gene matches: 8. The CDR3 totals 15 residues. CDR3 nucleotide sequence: TGTGCCAGCAGTGCCGGGACTAGCCCTGTAGAGACCCAGTACTTC. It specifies CASSAGTSPVETQYF.

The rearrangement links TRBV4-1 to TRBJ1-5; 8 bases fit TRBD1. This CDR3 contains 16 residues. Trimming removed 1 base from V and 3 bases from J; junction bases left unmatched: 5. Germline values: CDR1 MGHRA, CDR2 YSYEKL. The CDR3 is CASSQVQGADNQPQHF. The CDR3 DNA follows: TGCGCCAGCAGCCAAGTCCAGGGGGCCGACAATCAGCCCCAGCATTTT.

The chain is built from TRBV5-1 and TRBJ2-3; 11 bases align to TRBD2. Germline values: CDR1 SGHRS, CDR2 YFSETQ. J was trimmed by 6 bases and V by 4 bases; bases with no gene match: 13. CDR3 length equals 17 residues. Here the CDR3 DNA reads TGCGCCAGCAGCCCCGGGACTAGCGGAGCTGTCGTGGATACGCAGTATTTT. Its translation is CASSPGTSGAVVDTQYF. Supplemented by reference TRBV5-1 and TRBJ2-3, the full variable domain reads KAGVTQTPRYLIKTRGQQVTLSCSPISGHRSVSWYQQTPGQGLQFLFEYFSETQRNKGNFPGRFSGRQFSNSRSEMNVSTLELGDSALYLCASSPGTSGAVVDTQYFGPGTRLTVL.

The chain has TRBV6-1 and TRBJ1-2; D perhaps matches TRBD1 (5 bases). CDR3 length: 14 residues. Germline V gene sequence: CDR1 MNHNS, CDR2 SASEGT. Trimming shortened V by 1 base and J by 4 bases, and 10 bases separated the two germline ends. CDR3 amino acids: CASSEGGVRYGYTF. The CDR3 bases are TGTGCCAGCAGTGAAGGGGGGGTGCGCTATGGCTACACCTTC.

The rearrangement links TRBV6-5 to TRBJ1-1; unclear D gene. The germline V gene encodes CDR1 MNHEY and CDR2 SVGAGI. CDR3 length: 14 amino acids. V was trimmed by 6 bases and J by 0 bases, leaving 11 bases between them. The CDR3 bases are TGTGCCAGCAGACCCGACTTAATGAACACTGAAGCTTTCTTT. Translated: CASRPDLMNTEAFF.

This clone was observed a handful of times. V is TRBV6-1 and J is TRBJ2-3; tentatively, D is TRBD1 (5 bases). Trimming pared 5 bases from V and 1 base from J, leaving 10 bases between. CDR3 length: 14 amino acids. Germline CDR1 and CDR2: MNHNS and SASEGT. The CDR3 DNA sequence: TGTGCCAGCAGTCCTCGCAGGGGCACAGATACGCAGTATTTT. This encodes CASSPRRGTDTQYF.

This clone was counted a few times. This CDR3 is CSVGTGSQETQYF. In DNA form, the CDR3 reads TGCAGCGTTGGGACAGGGAGCCAAGAGACCCAGTACTTC. This chain links TRBV29-1 with TRBJ2-5, with 8 bases lining up with TRBD1. The CDR3 consists of 13 residues. The V and J ends lost 4 bases and 1 base, in that order; junction bases with no gene match: 2. Germline V CDR1 and CDR2: SQVTM, ANQGSEA.

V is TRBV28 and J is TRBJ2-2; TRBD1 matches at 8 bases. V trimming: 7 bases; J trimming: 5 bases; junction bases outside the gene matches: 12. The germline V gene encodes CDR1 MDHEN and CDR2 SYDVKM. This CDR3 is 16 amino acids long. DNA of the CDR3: TGTGCCAGCACCACAACCGGGACAGGCAAGACCGGGGAGCTGTTTTTT. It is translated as CASTTTGTGKTGELFF. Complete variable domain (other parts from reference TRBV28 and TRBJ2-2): DVKVTQSSRYLVKRTGEKVFLECVQDMDHENMFWYRQDPGLGLRLIYFSYDVKMKEKGDIPEGYSVSREKKERFSLILESASTNQTSMYLCASTTTGTGKTGELFFGEGSRLTVL.

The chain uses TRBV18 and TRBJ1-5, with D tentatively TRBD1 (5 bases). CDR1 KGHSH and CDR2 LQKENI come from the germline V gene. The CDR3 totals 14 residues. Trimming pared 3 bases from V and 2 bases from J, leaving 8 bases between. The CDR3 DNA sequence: TGTGCCAGCTCACCCCAGGGTGGCAATCAGCCCCAGCATTTT. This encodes CASSPQGGNQPQHF.

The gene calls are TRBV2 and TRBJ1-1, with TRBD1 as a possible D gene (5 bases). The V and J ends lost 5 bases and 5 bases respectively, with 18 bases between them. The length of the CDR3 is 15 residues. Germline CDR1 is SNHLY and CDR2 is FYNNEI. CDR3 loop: CASSKSQGSVTEAFF. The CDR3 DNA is TGTGCCAGCAGTAAAAGCCAGGGTAGTGTAACTGAAGCTTTCTTT.

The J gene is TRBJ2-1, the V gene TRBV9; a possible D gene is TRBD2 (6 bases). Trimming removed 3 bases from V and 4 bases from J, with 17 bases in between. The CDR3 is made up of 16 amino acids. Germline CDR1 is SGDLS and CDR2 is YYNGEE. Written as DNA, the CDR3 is TGTGCCAGCAGCGCTCTCGGGAGTTCGGTTTACAATGAGCAGTTCTTC. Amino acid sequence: CASSALGSSVYNEQFF.

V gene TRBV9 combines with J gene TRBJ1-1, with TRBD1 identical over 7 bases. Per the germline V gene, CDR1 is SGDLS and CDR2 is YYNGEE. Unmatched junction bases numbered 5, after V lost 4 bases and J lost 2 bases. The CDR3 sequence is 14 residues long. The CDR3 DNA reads TGTGCCAGCAGCAGATGGGACAGAAACACTGAAGCTTTCTTT. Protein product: CASSRWDRNTEAFF.

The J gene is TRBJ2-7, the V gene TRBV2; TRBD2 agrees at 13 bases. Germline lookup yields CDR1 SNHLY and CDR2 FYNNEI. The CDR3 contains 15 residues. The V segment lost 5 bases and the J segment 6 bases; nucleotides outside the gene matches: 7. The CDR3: CASSPAGLAGAEQYF. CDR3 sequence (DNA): TGTGCCAGCAGTCCCGCCGGACTAGCGGGAGCCGAGCAGTACTTC.

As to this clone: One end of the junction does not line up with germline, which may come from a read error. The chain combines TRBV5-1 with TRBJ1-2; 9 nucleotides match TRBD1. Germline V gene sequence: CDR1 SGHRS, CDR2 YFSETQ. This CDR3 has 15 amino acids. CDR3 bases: TGCGCCAGCAGCCGGACGGGACAGGGTTCCTATGGCTACCCCTTC. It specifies CASSRTGQGSYGYPF.

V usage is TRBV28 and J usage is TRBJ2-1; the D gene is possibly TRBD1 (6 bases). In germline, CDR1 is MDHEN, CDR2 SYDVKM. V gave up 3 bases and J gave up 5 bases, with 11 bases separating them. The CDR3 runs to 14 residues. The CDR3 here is CASSFLDRNNEQFF. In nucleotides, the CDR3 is TGTGCCAGCAGTTTTTTGGACAGAAACAATGAGCAGTTCTTC.

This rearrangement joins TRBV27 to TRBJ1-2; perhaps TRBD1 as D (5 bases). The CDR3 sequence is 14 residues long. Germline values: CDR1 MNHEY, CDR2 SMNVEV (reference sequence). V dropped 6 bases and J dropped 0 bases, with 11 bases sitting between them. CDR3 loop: CASRARTTNYGYTF. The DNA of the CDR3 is TGTGCCAGCAGGGCCCGGACAACTAACTATGGCTACACCTTC.

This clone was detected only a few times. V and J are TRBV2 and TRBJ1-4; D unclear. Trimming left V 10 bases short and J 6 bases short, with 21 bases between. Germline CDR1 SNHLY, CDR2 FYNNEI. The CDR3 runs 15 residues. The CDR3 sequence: CATKGGRGWDEKLFF. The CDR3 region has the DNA TGTGCCACTAAAGGTGGCCGGGGATGGGATGAAAAACTGTTTTTT.

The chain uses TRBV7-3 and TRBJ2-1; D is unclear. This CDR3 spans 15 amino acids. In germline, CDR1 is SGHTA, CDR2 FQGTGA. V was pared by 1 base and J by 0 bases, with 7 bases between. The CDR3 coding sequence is TGTGCCAGCAGCTTAAGAGGAAGCTCCTACAATGAGCAGTTCTTC. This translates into CASSLRGSSYNEQFF.

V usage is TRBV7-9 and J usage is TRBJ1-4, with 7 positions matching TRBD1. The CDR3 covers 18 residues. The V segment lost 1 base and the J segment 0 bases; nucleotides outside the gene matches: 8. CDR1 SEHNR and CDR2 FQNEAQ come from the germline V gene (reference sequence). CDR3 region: CASSLVWDSDATNEKLFF. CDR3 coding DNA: TGTGCCAGCAGCTTAGTCTGGGACAGTGATGCAACTAATGAAAAACTGTTTTTT. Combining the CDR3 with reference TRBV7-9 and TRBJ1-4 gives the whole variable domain DTGVSQNPRHKITKRGQNVTFRCDPISEHNRLYWYRQTLGQGPEFLTYFQNEAQLEKSRLLSDRFSAERPKGSFSTLEIQRTEQGDSAMYLCASSLVWDSDATNEKLFFGSGTQLSVL.